Given below is one TCR beta chain in context. Everyone who took part was roughly 18 to 89 years old, and they came from over 20 US areas. Germline-derived CDR1 and CDR2 are LGHDT and YNNKEL (reference sequence). With 7 bases clipped from V and 5 bases from J, the junction kept 7 bases outside the gene matches. The CDR3 extends over 13 amino acids. The repertoire was sequenced with immunoSEQ multiplex PCR; TCRdb's copy has only in-frame clones and lacks some. The sample lists some 300,000 clones; about 90% were seen once. These data belong to a study of blood T cell repertoires in COVID-19. The overall study: Sample material is recorded as cDNA or gDNA derived from T cells, B-cell-depleted T cells, or PBMCs.

The genes are TRBV3-1 (or the pseudogene TRBV3-2) and TRBJ2-7; TRBD2 agrees at 8 bases. The sequence was collected from a woman aged 25 to 39 who had recovered from COVID-19. Sequencing input: PBMCs or T cells enriched from blood (not recorded which). CDR3 in DNA: TGTGCCAGCACCCCCGGGGGGGAGGACGAGCAGTACTTC. Residues: CASTPGGEDEQYF.